The rows below give T cell receptor beta chains drawn from one sample of a study of blood T cell repertoires in COVID-19. The method was immunoSEQ multiplex PCR; TCRdb's version includes in-frame clones alone and lacks a portion of them. Counted here are about 250,000 clones, almost 85% occurring once; the ten biggest clones make up about 5.1%. Sample: peripheral blood. These receptors originate from a man in his forties or fifties with COVID-19, enrolled during active disease. The CDR3 runs from the conserved cysteine through the conserved F or W.

V	J	CDR3
TRBV19	TRBJ2-5	CASSMISGVGKTQYF
TRBV7-9	TRBJ2-5	CASSGNRGHWETQYF
TRBV6-5	TRBJ1-5	CASSNWGQGNQPQHF
TRBV5-8	TRBJ1-1	CASTSWGGEAFF
TRBV4-1	TRBJ2-5	CASSPSGGLAGAQYQETQYF
TRBV27	TRBJ1-3	CASSLQGGPGNTIYF
TRBV9	TRBJ2-2	CASSASSEGLAGELFF
TRBV28	TRBJ2-5	CASYHLRGGAFQTQYF
TRBV5-1	TRBJ2-3	CASSLGGPGGDTQYF
TRBV2	TRBJ1-3	CASRQLASGNTIYF
TRBV7-3	TRBJ2-1	CASSLTGLAGNEQFF
TRBV7-2	TRBJ1-1	CASSLTQGEAFF
TRBV7-3	TRBJ2-2	CASSLGTGGGTGELFF
TRBV7-8	TRBJ1-3	CASSYYRGLSGNTIYF
TRBV19	TRBJ1-5	CASSIFPLQPQHF
TRBV5-4	TRBJ2-3	CASSHTGTGRTTDTQYF
TRBV5-8	TRBJ1-2	CASSLASTASNYGYTF
TRBV28	TRBJ2-7	CASRKRGRYEQYF
TRBV6-5	TRBJ1-2	CASSLGTGLYGYTF
TRBV5-1	TRBJ1-6	CASSLAGRNSPLHF
TRBV30	TRBJ2-7	CAWDGRPSSYEQYF
TRBV5-6	TRBJ2-7	CASGRGQGATYEQYF
TRBV5-1	TRBJ1-2	CASSLESGLGYTF
TRBV6-5	TRBJ2-7	CASMPRDRGLYEQYF
TRBV7-8	TRBJ1-5	CASSLADSVHQPQHF
TRBV2	TRBJ2-7	CASSTTGIHEQYF
TRBV13	TRBJ2-1	CASSLAGTGGPYNEQFF
TRBV5-4	TRBJ2-5	CASSLGGGQETQYF
TRBV6-5	TRBJ1-1	CASSYTDRGTEAFF
TRBV2	TRBJ2-2	CASSQADRVTGELFF
TRBV18	TRBJ2-5	CASSPQTVKETQYF
TRBV30	TRBJ1-1	CAWGLNLDTEAFF
TRBV3-1/TRBV3-2	TRBJ1-5	CASSPGQHSNQPQHF
TRBV12-5	TRBJ1-5	CASGPEQGAFPQHF
TRBV7-9	TRBJ2-2	CASSVRGPGELFF
TRBV4-1	TRBJ2-7	CASSPGTSGGAYEQYF
TRBV11-2	TRBJ2-2	CASRTTGGTGELFF
TRBV4-3	TRBJ2-1	CASSQGRVGPYNEQFF
TRBV5-4	TRBJ1-6	CASSEARVSLNNSPLHF
TRBV5-1	TRBJ2-3	CASSPGVAGNTDTQYF
TRBV5-4	TRBJ1-6	CASSLVGVNSPLHF
TRBV5-1	TRBJ2-2	CASSLGQNTGELFF
TRBV11-1	TRBJ2-3	CASSLTQGADTQYF
TRBV12-3/TRBV12-4	TRBJ1-5	CASRQGYQPQHF
TRBV6-5	TRBJ2-5	CASSYSLATSSGTQYF